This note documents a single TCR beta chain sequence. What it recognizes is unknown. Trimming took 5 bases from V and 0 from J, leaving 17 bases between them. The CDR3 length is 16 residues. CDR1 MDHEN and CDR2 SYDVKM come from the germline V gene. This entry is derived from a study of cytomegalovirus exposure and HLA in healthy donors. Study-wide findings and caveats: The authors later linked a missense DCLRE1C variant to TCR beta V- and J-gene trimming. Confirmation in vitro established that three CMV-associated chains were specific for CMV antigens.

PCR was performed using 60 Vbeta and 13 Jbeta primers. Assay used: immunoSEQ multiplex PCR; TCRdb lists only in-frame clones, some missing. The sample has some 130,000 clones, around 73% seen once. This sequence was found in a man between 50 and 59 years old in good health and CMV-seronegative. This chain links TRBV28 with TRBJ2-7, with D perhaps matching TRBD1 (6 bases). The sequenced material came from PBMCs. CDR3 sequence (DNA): TGTGCCAGCAGTGGTCTCAGGGGAAGGAGCTCCTACGAGCAGTACTTC. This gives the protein CASSGLRGRSSYEQYF.